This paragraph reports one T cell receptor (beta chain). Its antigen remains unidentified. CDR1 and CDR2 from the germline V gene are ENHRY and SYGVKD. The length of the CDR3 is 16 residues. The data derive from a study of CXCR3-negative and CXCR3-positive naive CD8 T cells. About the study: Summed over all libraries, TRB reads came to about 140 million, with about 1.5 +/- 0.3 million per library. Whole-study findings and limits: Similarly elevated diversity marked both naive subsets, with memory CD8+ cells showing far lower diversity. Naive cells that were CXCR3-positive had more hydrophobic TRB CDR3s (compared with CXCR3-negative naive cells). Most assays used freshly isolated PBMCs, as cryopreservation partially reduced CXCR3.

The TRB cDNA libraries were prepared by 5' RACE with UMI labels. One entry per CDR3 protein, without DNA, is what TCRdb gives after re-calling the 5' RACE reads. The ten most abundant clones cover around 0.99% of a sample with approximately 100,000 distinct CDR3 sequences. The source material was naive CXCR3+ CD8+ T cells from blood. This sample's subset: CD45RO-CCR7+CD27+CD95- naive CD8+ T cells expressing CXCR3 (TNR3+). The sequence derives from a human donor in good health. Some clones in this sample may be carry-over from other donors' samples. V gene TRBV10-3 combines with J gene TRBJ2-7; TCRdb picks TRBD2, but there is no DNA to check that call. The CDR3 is CATTALTGTIGYEQYF.